The next 25 T cell receptor beta chains were all read from a single sample in a study of CD4 T cells in relation to SARS-CoV-2 and coronaviruses. The assay was immunoSEQ multiplex PCR, and TCRdb's table has in-frame clones only and misses some. The sample lists more than 9,000 clones, roughly 88% occurring once. The antigens of these receptors remain unknown. Before the COVID-19 pandemic, during about 2011-2019, CD4+ T cells were taken from unexposed donors. After about 10 days of culture, CD4+ T cells were isolated. The sample was CD4+ T cells from PBMCs, cultured in vitro. Every receptor here comes from a human donor in good health.

The chain couples TRBV9 to TRBJ1-4; D is undetermined. Trimming left V 2 bases short and J 6 bases short, with 20 bases between. CDR3 size: 17 residues. Per germline, CDR1 SGDLS and CDR2 YYNGEE. In DNA form, the CDR3 reads TGTGCCAGCAGCGTTACCCCCCGGGTCGGAGGCGATGAAAAACTGTTTTTT. As protein: CASSVTPRVGGDEKLFF.

This chain uses TRBV6-6 with TRBJ1-6; weak D call: TRBD1 (6 bases). V was shortened by 5 bases and J by 10 bases, with 12 bases between the two germline ends. CDR1 and CDR2 (germline): MNHNY, SVGAGI (reference sequence). The CDR3 extends over 13 amino acids. CDR3 sequence (DNA): TGTGCCAGCAGTACAGGGTTTATGTCACCCCTCCACTTT. Protein sequence: CASSTGFMSPLHF.

The chain is built from TRBV18 and TRBJ1-1, with D unresolved. CDR1 is KGHSH and CDR2 is LQKENI in the germline V gene. The germline V and J ends were trimmed by 3 bases and 1 base, with 6 bases remaining between them. The CDR3 loop spans 13 amino acids. Written as DNA, the CDR3 is TGTGCCAGCTCACCCGTAGCGAACACTGAAGCTTTCTTT. This encodes CASSPVANTEAFF.

This sequence joins TRBV4-2 and TRBJ1-2, with TRBD1 matching over 7 bases. The CDR3 is made up of 15 amino acids. The trim removed 6 bases at V and 6 bases at J, leaving 13 bases unmatched. The germline gives CDR1 LGHNA, CDR2 YNFKEQ. CDR3 nucleotide sequence: TGTGCCAGCAGTCTCCCCGACAGGGACCGGGATGGCTACACCTTC. Residues: CASSLPDRDRDGYTF.

The CDR3: CASSQDRVRDEQYF. CDR3 in DNA: TGTGCCAGTAGCCAGGACAGGGTGAGGGACGAGCAGTACTTC. The chain employs TRBV19 and TRBJ2-7; 8 bases map to TRBD1. The CDR3 is made up of 14 amino acids. J lost 5 bases, V lost 6 bases, and 9 bases had no gene match. The V gene's germline CDR1 is LNHDA and CDR2 SQIVND (reference sequence).

The V and J genes are TRBV10-1 and TRBJ2-1; D is uncertain. Germline CDR1 WNHNN, CDR2 SYGVQD (reference sequence). The CDR3 has 13 amino acids. Trimming took off 8 bases at V and 3 bases at J, with 11 bases between the two ends. CDR3 sequence reads: CASAESRYNEQFF. In DNA form, the CDR3 reads TGCGCCAGCGCTGAATCCCGCTACAATGAGCAGTTCTTC.

This rearrangement joins TRBV6-2 or TRBV6-3 to TRBJ2-7; 8 nucleotides agree with TRBD2. The CDR3 is 12 amino acids. Trimming at V came to 5 bases and at J to 10 bases, leaving 7 bases not matched to a gene. Per germline, CDR1 MNHEY and CDR2 SVGEGT. For the CDR3, the DNA is TGTGCCAGCAGTGCTACTAGCGGCCGTCAGTACTTC. Its translation: CASSATSGRQYF.

The chain links TRBV4-2 to TRBJ1-4, with a possible D match to TRBD1 (5 bases). Germline-derived CDR1 and CDR2 are LGHNA and YNFKEQ. V gave up 0 bases and J gave up 7 bases, with 9 bases separating them. CDR3 length: 14 amino acids. CDR3 protein: CASSQDGGTEKLFF. CDR3 DNA sequence: TGTGCCAGCAGCCAAGATGGCGGGACTGAAAAACTGTTTTTT.

This chain links TRBV2 with TRBJ1-5, with D possibly being TRBD1 (5 bases). The CDR3 contains 16 residues. CDR1 and CDR2 (germline): SNHLY, FYNNEI. Trimming shortened V by 8 bases and J by 2 bases, and 19 bases separated the two germline ends. CDR3 nucleotides: TGTGCCAGCCAGGGATTGGCAGGCGGACGCAATCAGCCCCAGCATTTT. Protein: CASQGLAGGRNQPQHF.

The rearrangement links TRBV29-1 to TRBJ2-7; a possible D gene is TRBD2 (5 bases). The length of the CDR3 is 11 residues. Trimming took off 4 bases at V and 6 bases at J, with 10 bases between the two ends. Germline CDR1 and CDR2: SQVTM and ANQGSEA. The CDR3 protein is CSVGRGSEQYF. Here the CDR3 DNA reads TGCAGCGTTGGACGGGGAAGCGAGCAGTACTTC.

The V gene is TRBV4-3, the J gene TRBJ2-7; 12 positions match TRBD1. Unmatched junction bases numbered 9, after V lost 4 bases and J lost 8 bases. The CDR3 consists of 15 residues. Germline-derived CDR1 and CDR2 are LGHNA and YSLEER. The CDR3 bases are TGCGCCAGCAGCCGATCCCACGGGGACAGGGGGCAGCAGTACTTC. Its protein product is CASSRSHGDRGQQYF.

This clone was observed a few times. J is TRBJ1-6 and V is TRBV2; 7 bases agree with TRBD1. This CDR3 comprises 15 residues. From germline, CDR1 is SNHLY and CDR2 FYNNEI. J gave up 7 bases and V 5 bases, and 8 bases lay outside the gene matches. As DNA, the CDR3 is TGTGCCAGCAGTACACAGGGGCTCGGGAATTCACCCCTCCACTTT. Its protein is CASSTQGLGNSPLHF.

The J gene is TRBJ1-6, the V gene TRBV19; 9 bases are shared with TRBD1. This CDR3 region has 14 residues. CDR1 is LNHDA, CDR2 SQIVND, per germline (reference sequence). Trimming cost V 6 bases and J 9 bases; bases outside gene matches: 6. CDR3 nucleotides: TGTGCCAGTAGGCGGGACAGGGACGCTTCACCCCTCCACTTT. Its protein is CASRRDRDASPLHF.

CDR3 DNA: TGTGCCAGCAGCTTGCGGGGGAGGTACAATGAGCAGTTCTTC. Encoded protein: CASSLRGRYNEQFF. This chain joins TRBV7-8 and TRBJ2-1; 7 nucleotides line up with TRBD2. This CDR3 has 14 amino acids. Germline V gene lookup returns CDR1 SGHVS and CDR2 FQNEAQ. Germline trimming cut 3 bases from V and 4 bases from J; bases unmatched to any gene: 3.

This sequence joins TRBV9 and TRBJ1-6, with 8 bases identical to TRBD1. Losses at the gene ends were 3 bases for V and 6 bases for J; bases not matched to a gene: 5. CDR3 length: 15 residues. Germline values: CDR1 SGDLS, CDR2 YYNGEE. DNA of the CDR3: TGTGCCAGCAGCGGACAACAGGGGGTTAATTCACCCCTCCACTTT. Protein sequence: CASSGQQGVNSPLHF.

The chain uses TRBV7-2 and TRBJ1-2, with unresolved D. Germline values: CDR1 SGHTA, CDR2 FQGNSA. This CDR3 contains 12 residues. Trimming took off 3 bases at V and 1 base at J, with 3 bases between the two ends. The CDR3 sequence is CASSFGNYGYTF. The CDR3 nucleotides read TGTGCCAGCAGCTTTGGTAACTATGGCTACACCTTC.

CDR3 protein: CASSPLGVPATGANVLTF. The CDR3 DNA sequence: TGTGCCAGCTCACCACTCGGAGTTCCCGCTACAGGGGCCAACGTCCTGACTTTC. The J gene is TRBJ2-6, the V gene TRBV18; D is unclear. Germline V CDR1 and CDR2: KGHSH, LQKENI. V lost 1 base, J lost 4 bases, and 17 bases lay in between. The CDR3 consists of 18 residues.

The V and J genes are TRBV12-5 and TRBJ2-5; D may be TRBD1 or TRBD2 (6 bases each). V was trimmed by 1 base and J by 4 bases, leaving 16 bases between them. Germline V gene sequence: CDR1 LGHNT, CDR2 FRNRAP. There are 16 residues in the CDR3. The CDR3 spells CASGLDLPGARETQYF. CDR3 nucleotides: TGTGCTAGTGGTTTGGACCTCCCGGGGGCGCGAGAGACCCAGTACTTC.

The chain couples TRBV2 to TRBJ2-1, with TRBD1 identical over 7 bases. Trimming removed 4 bases from V and 5 bases from J; junction bases left unmatched: 2. In germline, CDR1 is SNHLY, CDR2 FYNNEI. The CDR3 covers 13 residues. Here the CDR3 reads CASSVDRHNEQFF. Written as DNA, the CDR3 is TGTGCCAGCAGTGTGGACAGGCACAATGAGCAGTTCTTC.

The V call is TRBV7-9, the J call TRBJ1-5, with unresolved D. With 5 bases removed from V and 0 bases from J, the gap between germline ends came to 8 bases. The germline V gene encodes CDR1 SEHNR and CDR2 FQNEAQ (reference sequence). The length of the CDR3 is 14 residues. The CDR3 DNA is TGTGCCAGCAGCACCGGCCATAGCAATCAGCCCCAGCATTTT. The encoded protein is CASSTGHSNQPQHF.

This clone has just a few counts. This chain uses TRBV7-9 with TRBJ1-1, with D possibly matching TRBD1 (6 bases). The V end lost 2 bases, the J end lost 12 bases, and 13 bases lay between the germline ends. In germline, CDR1 is SEHNR, CDR2 FQNEAQ (reference sequence). This CDR3 contains 12 residues. The chain's CDR3 is CASSLQTGRPFF. DNA of the CDR3: TGTGCCAGCAGCTTACAAACAGGGCGACCTTTCTTT.

This clone was seen only once. This chain links TRBV6-5 with TRBJ1-2; D is possibly TRBD1 (6 bases). CDR3 length equals 13 residues. Trimming pared 4 bases from V and 7 bases from J, leaving 13 bases between. Germline CDR1 MNHEY, CDR2 SVGAGI. CDR3 region: CASSLLDRTGYTF. The CDR3 DNA reads TGTGCCAGCAGTTTGCTCGACAGGACTGGCTACACCTTC.

The V call is TRBV19, the J call TRBJ1-2, with D possibly TRBD1 on 5 matching bases. Looked up from germline, CDR1 is LNHDA and CDR2 is SQIVND (reference sequence). The CDR3 sequence is 13 residues long. V gave up 1 base and J gave up 3 bases, with 6 bases separating them. The CDR3 protein is CASSIVRDYGYTF. CDR3 bases: TGTGCCAGTAGTATAGTCAGGGACTATGGCTACACCTTC.

V and J are TRBV11-2 and TRBJ2-2, with 9 bases aligning to TRBD1. CDR3 size: 14 residues. Germline V gene lookup returns CDR1 SGHAT and CDR2 FQNNGV. J was trimmed by 6 bases and V by 5 bases; bases with no gene match: 4. The CDR3 loop reads CASSPDRGAGELFF. As DNA, the CDR3 is TGTGCCAGCAGCCCAGACAGGGGGGCCGGGGAGCTGTTTTTT.

The rearrangement uses TRBV11-1 and TRBJ2-3; 11 bases agree with TRBD2. Germline CDR1 is SGHAT and CDR2 is FQDESV (reference sequence). This CDR3 is built from 15 residues. The J segment lost 3 bases and the V segment lost 5 bases, leaving 4 bases of the junction unmatched. CDR3 protein: CASSGSGRVTDTQYF. The CDR3 nucleotides are TGTGCCAGCAGCGGTAGCGGGAGGGTGACAGATACGCAGTATTTT.